Below are 23 T cell receptor beta chains sequenced from a single sample in a study of control samples from healthy donors and cancer patients. The table came from immunoSEQ multiplex PCR; TCRdb's copy has only in-frame clones and leaves some out. Among about 140,000 clones listed, under 95% were seen once. Sequencing input: blood. These receptors were collected from a man between 40 and 49 years old in good health.

A single count supports this clone. J is TRBJ1-2 and V is TRBV4-1, with D possibly being TRBD1 (5 bases). The germline V gene has CDR1 MGHRA and CDR2 YSYEKL. The CDR3 has 18 amino acids. V was trimmed by 1 base and J by 4 bases, leaving 22 bases between them. The CDR3 here is CASSQGPGPSPTRYGYTF. CDR3 DNA: TGCGCCAGCAGCCAAGGGCCGGGGCCCTCTCCAACTCGCTATGGCTACACCTTC.

The J gene is TRBJ1-3, the V gene TRBV28; a weak D match, TRBD1 (5 bases). Germline CDR1 is MDHEN and CDR2 is SYDVKM. The CDR3 runs 14 residues. V was trimmed by 4 bases and J by 2 bases, leaving 9 bases between them. Written as DNA, the CDR3 is TGTGCCAGCAGTTCGGCGGGGGCTGGAAACACCATATATTTT. Translated, it gives CASSSAGAGNTIYF.

J is TRBJ2-5 and V is TRBV5-6, with D possibly being TRBD1 (5 bases). There are 13 residues in the CDR3. The V end was cut by 0 bases, the J end by 4 bases, with 7 bases between. Per germline, CDR1 SGHDT and CDR2 YYEEEE. The CDR3 region is CASSLAGSETQYF. The DNA of the CDR3 is TGTGCCAGCAGCTTGGCAGGGTCAGAGACCCAGTACTTC.

This chain connects TRBV10-3 to TRBJ1-1, with no clear D. V was trimmed by 4 bases and J by 0 bases, leaving 9 bases between them. CDR3 size: 14 residues. Germline CDR1 reads ENHRY; CDR2 reads SYGVKD. The CDR3 spells CAISVSPLNTEAFF. For the CDR3, the DNA is TGTGCCATCAGTGTATCTCCCTTGAACACTGAAGCTTTCTTT.

The gene calls are TRBV5-3 and TRBJ2-7, with 8 nucleotides matching TRBD1. TRBV5-3 is sorted into the ORF group, with uncertain function. This CDR3 spans 15 amino acids. The V and J ends lost 4 bases and 2 bases, in that order; junction bases with no gene match: 8. The CDR3 reads CARSVYRDRTYEQYF. CDR3 DNA: TGTGCCAGAAGCGTGTACCGGGACAGGACCTACGAGCAGTACTTC.

This sequence joins TRBV19 and TRBJ1-1; TRBD1 aligns across 8 bases. V lost 5 bases to trimming and J lost 2 bases; unmatched junction nucleotides: 4. Germline V gene lookup returns CDR1 LNHDA and CDR2 SQIVND (reference sequence). CDR3 length: 14 residues. The CDR3: CASSAGQGNTEAFF. The CDR3 DNA is TGTGCCAGTAGTGCAGGACAGGGAAACACTGAAGCTTTCTTT.

This chain joins TRBV6-5 and TRBJ2-1; 9 nucleotides align to TRBD2. This CDR3 region has 14 residues. Germline CDR1 and CDR2: MNHEY and SVGAGI. V shed 1 base and J 10 bases; nucleotides not matched to a gene: 5. CDR3 loop: CASSYYAGGKEQFF. CDR3 DNA sequence: TGTGCCAGCAGTTACTATGCGGGGGGGAAGGAGCAGTTCTTC.

The chain combines TRBV24-1 with TRBJ1-5; perhaps TRBD1 as D (6 bases). CDR1 is KGHDR, CDR2 SFDVKD, per germline. V was pared by 2 bases and J by 5 bases, with 6 bases between. This CDR3 has 13 residues. The CDR3 region is CATSDYRDQPQHF. In DNA form, the CDR3 reads TGTGCCACCAGTGATTACAGGGATCAGCCCCAGCATTTT.

The chain is built from TRBV5-1 and TRBJ2-2; D unclear. The CDR3 loop spans 12 amino acids. Trimming left V 3 bases short and J 6 bases short, with 6 bases between. Germline V gives CDR1 SGHRS, CDR2 YFSETQ. CDR3 in amino acids: CASSYRSGELFF. The CDR3, as DNA: TGCGCCAGCAGCTACCGGTCCGGGGAGCTGTTTTTT.

This clone was observed a single time. The genes are TRBV7-9 and TRBJ2-2, with a possible D match to TRBD2 (5 bases). Trimming pared 3 bases from V and 6 bases from J, leaving 8 bases between. Germline CDR1 reads SEHNR; CDR2 reads FQNEAQ (reference sequence). This CDR3 comprises 13 residues. The CDR3 reads CASSFEGAGELFF. The CDR3 DNA reads TGTGCCAGCAGCTTTGAGGGCGCCGGGGAGCTGTTTTTT.

V gene TRBV24-1 combines with J gene TRBJ2-7; D gene ambiguous. This CDR3 has 14 amino acids. The germline V and J ends were trimmed by 5 bases and 0 bases, with 10 bases remaining between them. In germline, CDR1 is KGHDR, CDR2 SFDVKD. CDR3 in DNA: TGTGCCACCAGTGCCCATGACAACTCCTACGAGCAGTACTTC. It translates to CATSAHDNSYEQYF.

The rearrangement uses TRBV7-9 and TRBJ1-5; D is unclear. Trimming removed 3 bases from V and 3 bases from J, with 9 bases in between. The CDR3 extends over 14 amino acids. CDR1 and CDR2 (germline): SEHNR, FQNEAQ (reference sequence). The DNA for the CDR3 is TGTGCCAGCAGCTTTCCAGGTATCAATCAGCCCCAGCATTTT. The encoded protein is CASSFPGINQPQHF. Based on the CDR3 plus reference TRBV7-9 and TRBJ1-5, the full variable domain is DTGVSQNPRHKITKRGQNVTFRCDPISEHNRLYWYRQTLGQGPEFLTYFQNEAQLEKSRLLSDRFSAERPKGSFSTLEIQRTEQGDSAMYLCASSFPGINQPQHFGDGTRLSIL.

The chain is built from TRBV14 and TRBJ1-1; D might be TRBD1 (5 bases). Germline-derived CDR1 and CDR2 are SGHDN and FVKESK. CDR3 length: 12 amino acids. V lost 0 bases and J lost 11, with 10 bases in between. CDR3 nucleotide sequence: TGTGCCAGCAGCCAAGATAACCGGGGCGCTTTCTTT. Its protein is CASSQDNRGAFF.

Here the CDR3 reads CASSLATGPLYTF. The CDR3 DNA is TGTGCCAGCAGCTTGGCGACAGGGCCCCTCTACACCTTC. This chain connects TRBV5-8 to TRBJ1-2; 7 bases map to TRBD1. This CDR3 is 13 amino acids long. Per the germline V gene, CDR1 is SGHTS and CDR2 is YDEGEE. Losses at the gene ends were 0 bases for V and 10 bases for J; bases not matched to a gene: 6.

This chain joins TRBV24-1 and TRBJ1-2; TRBD1 matches at 8 bases. CDR3 length equals 14 residues. Germline CDR1 is KGHDR and CDR2 is SFDVKD. Trimming removed 4 bases from V and 4 bases from J; junction bases left unmatched: 4. DNA for the CDR3: TGTGCCACCAGTGACCCCGGACAGGGCTATGGCTACACCTTC. Its translation: CATSDPGQGYGYTF.

In its sample, this clone was seen once. This chain uses TRBV6-1 with TRBJ1-5; the D is unclear. Germline values: CDR1 MNHNS, CDR2 SASEGT. Trimming cost V 1 base and J 7 bases, with 17 bases left between them. The CDR3 spans 16 residues. The CDR3 spells CASSEGQAALLQPQHF. The CDR3 bases are TGTGCCAGCAGTGAAGGGCAGGCGGCCCTGTTACAGCCCCAGCATTTT.

The chain uses TRBV6-6 and TRBJ2-5; a possible D gene is TRBD1 (5 bases). The CDR3 covers 14 residues. Germline CDR1 reads MNHNY; CDR2 reads SVGAGI (reference sequence). The V end was cut by 7 bases, the J end by 2 bases, with 14 bases between. Here the CDR3 DNA reads TGTGCCAGCAAAAGGGGTGGGGATCAAGAGACCCAGTACTTC. This gives the protein CASKRGGDQETQYF.

The V and J genes are TRBV7-3 and TRBJ2-3; D is unclear. Germline V gene sequence: CDR1 SGHTA, CDR2 FQGTGA. Trimming took off 4 bases at V and 6 bases at J, with 11 bases between the two ends. CDR3 length: 13 amino acids. The CDR3 here is CASSSGRLDTQYF. CDR3 nucleotides: TGTGCCAGCAGCTCCGGACGGTTGGATACGCAGTATTTT.

V and J are TRBV24-1 and TRBJ1-2, with D unclear. The germline CDR1 and CDR2 sequences are KGHDR and SFDVKD. The CDR3 totals 14 residues. V was trimmed by 2 bases and J by 6 bases, leaving 12 bases between them. The CDR3 DNA reads TGTGCCACCAGTGATTCCCGGGCCCAGGATGGCTACACCTTC. Translated, it gives CATSDSRAQDGYTF.

The CDR3 region has the DNA TGTGCCAGCAGCCATCTCCCGGGACAGGGGCGCGGCTACACCTTC. Its translation: CASSHLPGQGRGYTF. The chain employs TRBV3-1 (or the pseudogene TRBV3-2) and TRBJ1-2, with 10 nucleotides matching TRBD1. The V and J ends lost 3 bases and 8 bases, in that order; junction bases with no gene match: 9. Germline CDR1 reads LGHDT; CDR2 reads YNNKEL (reference sequence). This CDR3 is 15 amino acids long.

V usage is TRBV3-1 (or the pseudogene TRBV3-2) and J usage is TRBJ2-2; no clear D gene. The V gene lost 0 bases and the J gene lost 6 bases, with 8 bases spanning the gap. The CDR3 is 14 residues long. The germline gives CDR1 LGHDT, CDR2 YNNKEL (reference sequence). In nucleotides, the CDR3 is TGTGCCAGCAGCCAAGACCCCCCCTCCGGGGAGCTGTTTTTT. This codes for CASSQDPPSGELFF.

This sequence joins TRBV13 and TRBJ1-2, with unresolved D. Trimming removed 1 base at V and 0 bases at J, with 3 bases between. The CDR3 loop spans 13 amino acids. Germline V gene data show CDR1 as PRHDT and CDR2 as FYEKMQ (reference sequence). The CDR3 reads CASSLVANYGYTF. CDR3 bases: TGTGCCAGCAGCTTAGTAGCTAACTATGGCTACACCTTC.

DNA for the CDR3: TGTGCCAGCAGTTTACGGGCTGGGGGTCGTACCTACGAGCAGTACTTC. Its protein product is CASSLRAGGRTYEQYF. The chain carries TRBV28 and TRBJ2-7; perhaps D is TRBD1 or TRBD2 (5 bases each). The CDR3 runs to 16 residues. V dropped 2 bases and J dropped 2 bases, with 16 bases sitting between them. CDR1 and CDR2 (germline): MDHEN, SYDVKM.